The following is a TCR beta chain sequence with its context. Its matching antigen is unknown. Measured with immunoSEQ multiplex PCR; TCRdb has only the in-frame clones, and not every one. The data show approximately 700,000 clones, about three quarters seen once. These data come from a study of shared clonotypes between healthy human individuals. General observations from the study: Generation probabilities were higher for clonotypes shared across all four sorted-subset donors than for unshared ones.

The CDR3 is 14 amino acids. V dropped 1 base and J dropped 5 bases, with 9 bases sitting between them. Germline CDR1 and CDR2: SGHRS and YFSETQ. The sample was memory CD4+ T cells sorted from blood. Sample subset: CD45RA-negative fraction. This receptor was obtained from a woman aged 30 to 39 in good health. The V and J genes are TRBV5-1 and TRBJ2-2, with a weak D call TRBD1 (5 bases). The chain's CDR3 is CASSLPQGTGELFF. The CDR3 DNA is TGCGCCAGCAGCTTGCCTCAGGGAACCGGGGAGCTGTTTTTT.